A single sample gave rise to the 18 T cell receptor beta chains below, sequenced in a study of T-cell reconstitution after alpha-beta-depleted transplantation in children (dated by TCRdb to the mid-2010s). The intended sense of this specimen's treatment or condition label: allogeneic hematopoietic cell transplantation with graft depleted of TCRalphabeta T cells and CD19 B cells. The library came from PCR. For sequencing, an Illumina HiSeq 2500 was employed. Molecular barcoding was employed in the preparation of TCR libraries, with unique molecular identifiers being used to normalize TCRbeta repertoire quantification. TCRdb reprocessing: public reads trimmed at Q25 with fastp, clones called with MiXCR, in-frame beta chains kept. Every CDR3 protein is listed once, alongside the most common genes and DNA of its rows. The sample profile shows 450,000 to 600,000 distinct CDR3 sequences; roughly 13% of them were found once. Over 2% of the sample is in the top ten clones.

Sequencing used PBMCs, mostly from graft donor cells, obtained 360 days after TCRalphabeta/CD19-depleted stem cell transplant. The receptors come from a male patient under 18 who had a stem cell transplant for acute myeloid leukemia, so the T cells may come from the graft donor.

The gene calls are TRBV4-3 and TRBJ2-5; TRBD2 aligns across 15 bases. V lost 3 bases, J lost 3 bases, and 5 bases stayed unmatched. In germline, CDR1 is LGHNA, CDR2 YSLEER. The CDR3 extends over 17 amino acids. CDR3 DNA: TGCGCCAGCAGCCAGGGGGGACTAGCGGGAGGTAAAGAGACCCAGTACTTC. As protein: CASSQGGLAGGKETQYF.

V gene TRBV24-1 combines with J gene TRBJ2-5, with TRBD1 matching over 7 bases. Trimming cost V 5 bases and J 5 bases; bases outside gene matches: 10. This CDR3 contains 15 residues. Germline CDR1 is KGHDR and CDR2 is SFDVKD. CDR3 DNA sequence: TGTGCCACCAGTGGGAACAGGGGTATTGGCGAGACCCAGTACTTC. This sequence encodes CATSGNRGIGETQYF.

The chain combines TRBV20-1 with TRBJ2-2; 11 bases fit TRBD2. Germline-derived CDR1 and CDR2 are DFQATT and SNEGSKA (reference sequence). V lost 2 bases, J lost 3 bases, and 5 bases stayed unmatched. This CDR3 region has 16 residues. CDR3 sequence (DNA): TGCAGTGCTAGACTAGCGGGAGGAGTGGACACCGGGGAGCTGTTTTTT. This translates into CSARLAGGVDTGELFF.

This clonotype was seen ten or more times. The V and J genes are TRBV29-1 and TRBJ1-3; D is undetermined. Trimming pared 3 bases from V and 3 bases from J, leaving 6 bases between. From germline, CDR1 is SQVTM and CDR2 ANQGSEA. This CDR3 has 12 residues. CDR3 sequence: CSVDSVGNTIYF. Written as DNA, the CDR3 is TGCAGCGTTGATTCGGTTGGAAACACCATATATTTT.

Ten or more counts support this clonotype. V is TRBV28 and J is TRBJ2-3; 14 bases fit TRBD2. The CDR3 extends over 15 amino acids. Germline values: CDR1 MDHEN, CDR2 SYDVKM. V was clipped by 5 bases and J by 8 bases; unmatched bases: 6. The CDR3 DNA is TGTGCCAGCAGTGCGACTAGCGGGAGGGCCGGTACGCAGTATTTT. It yields the protein CASSATSGRAGTQYF.

This chain links TRBV4-2 with TRBJ2-1; 11 bases fit TRBD2. This CDR3 has 16 residues. V dropped 4 bases and J dropped 6; count of bases not matched to a gene: 8. Germline V CDR1 and CDR2: LGHNA, YNFKEQ. CDR3 nucleotide sequence: TGTGCCAGCAGCCCCGGAACTAGCGGGAGAATCAATGAGCAGTTCTTC. Residues: CASSPGTSGRINEQFF.

Many counts were recorded for this clonotype. The V gene is TRBV20-1, the J gene TRBJ2-5, with D possibly matching TRBD2 (6 bases). V was pared by 0 bases and J by 3 bases, with 11 bases between. Germline assignment: CDR1 DFQATT and CDR2 SNEGSKA (reference sequence). This CDR3 contains 14 residues. Here the CDR3 reads CSARDPVAEETQYF. DNA of the CDR3: TGCAGTGCTAGAGATCCAGTAGCGGAAGAGACCCAGTACTTC.

CDR3 region: CAIGLVDRYSRCNTEAFF. The CDR3 nucleotides read TGTGCCATCGGTTTGGTCGACAGGTACTCGAGGTGCAACACTGAAGCTTTCTTT. The V call is TRBV10-3, the J call TRBJ1-1; D is perhaps TRBD1 (6 bases). V was shortened by 8 bases and J by 2 bases, with 27 bases between the two germline ends. The CDR3 sequence is 18 residues long. Germline V CDR1 and CDR2: ENHRY, SYGVKD.

CDR3 region: CASSRRHKAGTYNEQFF. CDR3 sequence (DNA): TGTGCCAGCAGCCGCCGCCATAAAGCGGGGACCTACAATGAGCAGTTCTTC. The genes are TRBV7-2 and TRBJ2-1; 7 bases map to TRBD2. The CDR3 spans 17 residues. With 5 bases clipped from V and 2 bases from J, the junction kept 12 bases outside the gene matches. In germline, CDR1 is SGHTA, CDR2 FQGNSA.

This clonotype was recorded many times. The rearrangement uses TRBV29-1 and TRBJ2-7; no firm D call. Trimming pared 5 bases from V and 0 bases from J, leaving 5 bases between. The CDR3 extends over 11 amino acids. The germline V gene encodes CDR1 SQVTM and CDR2 ANQGSEA. The CDR3 here is CSVRSSYEQYF. The CDR3 bases are TGCAGCGTTAGGAGCTCCTACGAGCAGTACTTC.

Only a few counts were recorded for this clonotype. This CDR3 is CSAWTSGNNEQFF. DNA for the CDR3: TGCAGTGCTTGGACTAGCGGAAACAATGAGCAGTTCTTC. V gene TRBV20-1 combines with J gene TRBJ2-1, with 10 bases identical to TRBD2. The CDR3 runs 13 residues. Trimming cost V 5 bases and J 5 bases; bases outside gene matches: 3. Germline CDR1 reads DFQATT; CDR2 reads SNEGSKA (reference sequence).

This clonotype was counted only a few times. This chain uses TRBV10-3 with TRBJ2-1, with 10 nucleotides matching TRBD2. The length of the CDR3 is 16 residues. Germline V gene sequence: CDR1 ENHRY, CDR2 SYGVKD. Trimming cost V 2 bases and J 3 bases; bases outside gene matches: 4. CDR3 DNA sequence: TGTGCCATCAGTGAGGGCCTAGCGGGGGACTACAATGAGCAGTTCTTC. It translates to CAISEGLAGDYNEQFF.

This sequence joins TRBV7-8 and TRBJ2-3; the match to TRBD2 covers 8 bases. From germline, CDR1 is SGHVS and CDR2 FQNEAQ. The CDR3 totals 16 residues. V lost 5 bases and J lost 4; bases outside the gene matches: 11. DNA of the CDR3: TGTGCCAGCAGCCCGAACCCAGCGGGAGAGGCAGATACGCAGTATTTT. It yields the protein CASSPNPAGEADTQYF.

This clonotype was recorded only once. The chain carries TRBV7-3 and TRBJ2-1, with D possibly TRBD1 on 6 matching bases. Trimming stripped 1 base from V and 2 bases from J, with 18 bases between. In germline, CDR1 is SGHTA, CDR2 FQGTGA. This CDR3 region has 18 residues. As DNA, the CDR3 is TGTGCCAGCAGCTTAAGACACCCAGGGGCGATAGCCTACAATGAGCAGTTCTTC. Protein sequence: CASSLRHPGAIAYNEQFF.

V and J are TRBV20-1 and TRBJ1-4; TRBD1 might be the D (6 bases). V lost 0 bases, J lost 8 bases, and 13 bases lay in between. CDR1 and CDR2 from the germline V gene are DFQATT and SNEGSKA (reference sequence). The CDR3 loop spans 14 amino acids. The CDR3 bases are TGCAGTGCTAGAGAGGCAGGGGTAGTAGAAAAACTGTTTTTT. It encodes CSAREAGVVEKLFF.

This clonotype showed up many times. The rearrangement links TRBV15 to TRBJ2-1, with D hard to call. Germline V lookup: CDR1 LNHNV, CDR2 YYDKDF (reference sequence). This CDR3 is built from 12 residues. Trimming left V 5 bases short and J 9 bases short, with 11 bases between. CDR3 loop: CATSVPDGEQFF. The CDR3 bases are TGTGCCACCAGCGTACCTGACGGTGAGCAGTTCTTC.

This clonotype was detected ten times or more. The chain has TRBV29-1 and TRBJ2-7; no clear D. V was pared by 4 bases and J by 3 bases, with 25 bases between. CDR1 is SQVTM and CDR2 is ANQGSEA in the germline V gene. This CDR3 region has 17 residues. The CDR3 bases are TGCAGCGTTGGATCCCGGCTCCCTGGTCCAGTAGGCTACGAGCAGTACTTC. Its translation: CSVGSRLPGPVGYEQYF.

In this sample, this clonotype turned up a few times. The rearrangement uses TRBV4-2 and TRBJ2-7, with TRBD2 matching over 8 bases. There are 20 residues in the CDR3. The junction had 19 bases not matched to a gene; V was cut back by 0 bases and J by 3 bases. Per the germline V gene, CDR1 is LGHNA and CDR2 is YNFKEQ. CDR3: CASSQDRSSRGIGRVYEQYF. The CDR3 DNA sequence: TGTGCCAGCAGCCAAGATAGATCCTCCCGGGGAATCGGGAGGGTCTACGAGCAGTACTTC.